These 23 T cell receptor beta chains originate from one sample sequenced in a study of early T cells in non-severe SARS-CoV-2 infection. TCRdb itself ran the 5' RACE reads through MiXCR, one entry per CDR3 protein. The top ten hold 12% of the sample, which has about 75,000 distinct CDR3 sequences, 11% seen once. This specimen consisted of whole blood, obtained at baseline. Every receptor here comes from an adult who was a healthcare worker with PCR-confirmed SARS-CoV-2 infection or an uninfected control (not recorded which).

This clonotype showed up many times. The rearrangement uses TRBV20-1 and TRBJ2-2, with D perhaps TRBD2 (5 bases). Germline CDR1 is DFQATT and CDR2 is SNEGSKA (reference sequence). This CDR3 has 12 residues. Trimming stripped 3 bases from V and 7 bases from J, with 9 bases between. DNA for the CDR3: TGCAGTGCTAGCAGCGGAATCGGGGAGCTGTTTTTT. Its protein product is CSASSGIGELFF.

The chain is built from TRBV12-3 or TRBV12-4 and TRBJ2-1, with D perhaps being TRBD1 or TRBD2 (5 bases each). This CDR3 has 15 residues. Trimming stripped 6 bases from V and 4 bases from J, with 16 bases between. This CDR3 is CASSPGHGGYNEQFF. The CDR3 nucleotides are TGTGCCAGCAGCCCAGGACATGGGGGTTACAATGAGCAGTTCTTC.

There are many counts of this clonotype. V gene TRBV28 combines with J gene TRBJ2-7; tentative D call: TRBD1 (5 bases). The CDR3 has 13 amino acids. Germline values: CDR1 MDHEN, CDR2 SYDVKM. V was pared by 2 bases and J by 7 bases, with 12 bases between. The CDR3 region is CASSLRRRGEQYF. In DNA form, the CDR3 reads TGTGCCAGCAGTTTAAGGAGAAGGGGTGAGCAGTACTTC.

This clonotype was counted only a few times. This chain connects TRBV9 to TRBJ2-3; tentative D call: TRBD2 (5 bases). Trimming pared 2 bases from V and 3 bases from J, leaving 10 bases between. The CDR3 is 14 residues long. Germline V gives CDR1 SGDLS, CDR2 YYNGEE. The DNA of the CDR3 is TGTGCCAGCAGCGTGACGGGGTTGACAGATACGCAGTATTTT. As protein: CASSVTGLTDTQYF.

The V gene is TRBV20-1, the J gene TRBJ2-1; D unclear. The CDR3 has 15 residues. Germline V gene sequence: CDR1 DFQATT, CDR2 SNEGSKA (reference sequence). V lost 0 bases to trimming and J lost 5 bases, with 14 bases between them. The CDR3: CSARESGYLHNEQFF. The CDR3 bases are TGCAGTGCTAGAGAATCCGGGTACCTTCACAATGAGCAGTTCTTC.

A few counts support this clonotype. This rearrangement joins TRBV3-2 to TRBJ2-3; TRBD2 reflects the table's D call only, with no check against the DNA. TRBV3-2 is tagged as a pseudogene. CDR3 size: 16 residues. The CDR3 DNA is TGTGCCAGCAGCCCCGGGCTAGCGGTCGGCACAGATACGCAGTATTTT. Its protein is CASSPGLAVGTDTQYF.

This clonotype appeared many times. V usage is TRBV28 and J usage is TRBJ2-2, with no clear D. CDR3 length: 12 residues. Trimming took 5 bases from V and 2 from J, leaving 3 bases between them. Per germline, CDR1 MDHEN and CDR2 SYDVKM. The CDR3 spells CASSPNTGELFF. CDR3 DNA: TGTGCCAGCAGTCCCAACACCGGGGAGCTGTTTTTT.

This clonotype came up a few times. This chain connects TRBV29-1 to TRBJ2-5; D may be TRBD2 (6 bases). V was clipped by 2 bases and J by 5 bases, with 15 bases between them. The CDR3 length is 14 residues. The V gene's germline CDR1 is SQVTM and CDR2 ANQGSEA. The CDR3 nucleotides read TGCAGCGTTGAACCCGCCGGGAGCGGGGAGACCCAGTACTTC. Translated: CSVEPAGSGETQYF.

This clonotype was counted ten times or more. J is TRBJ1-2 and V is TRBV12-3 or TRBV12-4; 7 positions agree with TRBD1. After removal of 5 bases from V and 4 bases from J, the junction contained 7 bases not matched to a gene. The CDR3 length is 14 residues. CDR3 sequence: CASSMDRSIYGYTF. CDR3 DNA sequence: TGTGCCAGCAGTATGGACAGGAGTATCTATGGCTACACCTTC.

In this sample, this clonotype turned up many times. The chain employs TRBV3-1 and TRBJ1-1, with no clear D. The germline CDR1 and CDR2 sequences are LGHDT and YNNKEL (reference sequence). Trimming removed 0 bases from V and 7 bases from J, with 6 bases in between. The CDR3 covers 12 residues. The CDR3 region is CASSQERDEAFF. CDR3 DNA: TGTGCCAGCAGCCAAGAGAGGGATGAAGCTTTCTTT.

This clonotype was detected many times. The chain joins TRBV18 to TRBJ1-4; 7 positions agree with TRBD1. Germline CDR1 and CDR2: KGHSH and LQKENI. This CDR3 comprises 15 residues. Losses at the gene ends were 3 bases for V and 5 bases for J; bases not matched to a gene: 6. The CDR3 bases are TGTGCCAGCTCACCTCCGGGACAGCCCAATGAAAAACTGTTTTTT. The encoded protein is CASSPPGQPNEKLFF.

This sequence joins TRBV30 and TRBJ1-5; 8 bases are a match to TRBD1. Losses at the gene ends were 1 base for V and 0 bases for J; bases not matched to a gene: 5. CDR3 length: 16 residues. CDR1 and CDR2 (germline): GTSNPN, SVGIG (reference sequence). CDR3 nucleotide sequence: TGTGCCTGGAGTGACAGGGGGGACTATAGCAATCAGCCCCAGCATTTT. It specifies CAWSDRGDYSNQPQHF.

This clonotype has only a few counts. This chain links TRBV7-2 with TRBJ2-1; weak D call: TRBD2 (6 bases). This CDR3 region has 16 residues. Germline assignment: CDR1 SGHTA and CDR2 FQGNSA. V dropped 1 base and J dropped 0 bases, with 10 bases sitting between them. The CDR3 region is CASSLGTIPSYNEQFF. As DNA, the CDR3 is TGTGCCAGCAGCTTAGGGACTATCCCCTCCTACAATGAGCAGTTCTTC.

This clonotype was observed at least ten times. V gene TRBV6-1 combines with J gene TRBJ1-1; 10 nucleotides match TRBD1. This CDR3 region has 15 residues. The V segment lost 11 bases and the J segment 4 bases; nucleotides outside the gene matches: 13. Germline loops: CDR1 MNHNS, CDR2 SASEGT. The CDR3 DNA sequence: TGTGCCGGGGGTGGTTTGGGACAGGGGAGCACTGAAGCTTTCTTT. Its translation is CAGGGLGQGSTEAFF.

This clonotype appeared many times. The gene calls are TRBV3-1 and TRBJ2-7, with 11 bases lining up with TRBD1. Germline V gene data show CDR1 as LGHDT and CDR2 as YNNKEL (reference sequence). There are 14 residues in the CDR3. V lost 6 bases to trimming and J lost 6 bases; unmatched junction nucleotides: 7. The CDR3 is CASSPGQGASEQYF. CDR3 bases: TGTGCCAGCAGTCCCGGACAGGGGGCAAGCGAGCAGTACTTC.

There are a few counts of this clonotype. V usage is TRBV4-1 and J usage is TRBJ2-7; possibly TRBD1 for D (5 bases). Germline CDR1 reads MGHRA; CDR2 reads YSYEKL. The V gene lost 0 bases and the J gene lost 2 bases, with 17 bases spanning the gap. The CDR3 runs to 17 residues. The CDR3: CASSQEVGQGAAYEQYF. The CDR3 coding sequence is TGCGCCAGCAGCCAAGAGGTAGGTCAGGGCGCAGCCTACGAGCAGTACTTC.

The CDR3 region has the DNA TGTGCCAGCAGCTTCGCCCCTAACACTGAAGCTTTCTTT. This encodes CASSFAPNTEAFF. The genes are TRBV5-4 and TRBJ1-1; D gene unclear. The CDR3 has 13 residues. V was shortened by 2 bases and J by 2 bases, with 7 bases between the two germline ends. Looked up from germline, CDR1 is SGHNT and CDR2 is YYREEE (reference sequence).

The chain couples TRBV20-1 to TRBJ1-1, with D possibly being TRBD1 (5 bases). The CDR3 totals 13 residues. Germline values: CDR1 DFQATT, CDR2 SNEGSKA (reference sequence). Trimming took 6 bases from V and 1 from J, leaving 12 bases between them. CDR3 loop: CSARTDRNTEAFF. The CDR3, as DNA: TGCAGTGCGCGAACAGACAGGAACACTGAAGCTTTCTTT.

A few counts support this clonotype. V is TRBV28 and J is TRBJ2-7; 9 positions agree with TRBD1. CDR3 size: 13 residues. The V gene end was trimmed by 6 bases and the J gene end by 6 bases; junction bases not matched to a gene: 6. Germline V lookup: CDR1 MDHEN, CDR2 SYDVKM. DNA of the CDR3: TGTGCCAGCAGCCGACAGGGGGTGGGCGAGCAGTACTTC. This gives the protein CASSRQGVGEQYF.

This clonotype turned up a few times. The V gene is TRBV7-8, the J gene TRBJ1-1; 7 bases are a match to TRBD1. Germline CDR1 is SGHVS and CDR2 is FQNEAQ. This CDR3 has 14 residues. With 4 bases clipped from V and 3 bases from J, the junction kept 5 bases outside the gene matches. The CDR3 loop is CASSSSGGDTEAFF. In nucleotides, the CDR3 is TGTGCCAGCAGCTCTTCAGGGGGGGACACTGAAGCTTTCTTT. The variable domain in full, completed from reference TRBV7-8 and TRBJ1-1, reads GAGVSQSPRYKVAKRGQDVALRCDPISGHVSLFWYQQALGQGPEFLTYFQNEAQLDKSGLPSDRFFAERPEGSVSTLKIQRTQQEDSAVYLCASSSSGGDTEAFFGQGTRLTVV.

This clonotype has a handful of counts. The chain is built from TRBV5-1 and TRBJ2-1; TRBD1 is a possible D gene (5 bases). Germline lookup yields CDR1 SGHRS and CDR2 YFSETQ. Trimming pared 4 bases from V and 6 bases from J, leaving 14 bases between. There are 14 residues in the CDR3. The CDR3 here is CASSKIQGLNEQFF. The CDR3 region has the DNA TGCGCCAGCAGCAAGATTCAGGGTCTCAATGAGCAGTTCTTC.

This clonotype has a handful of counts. The CDR3 nucleotides read TGTGCCACCAGCAGAGGTCGGGGACAGCCGAAAATGGATGAGCAGTTCTTC. This encodes CATSRGRGQPKMDEQFF. This chain links TRBV15 with TRBJ2-1; TRBD1 agrees at 7 bases. The CDR3 length is 17 residues. From germline, CDR1 is LNHNV and CDR2 YYDKDF (reference sequence). The junction had 14 bases not matched to a gene; V was cut back by 1 base and J by 8 bases. Full variable domain (remainder filled in from reference TRBV15 and TRBJ2-1): DAMVIQNPRYQVTQFGKPVTLSCSQTLNHNVMYWYQQKSSQAPKLLFHYYDKDFNNEADTPDNFQSRRPNTSFCFLDIRSPGLGDTAMYLCATSRGRGQPKMDEQFFGPGTRLTVL.

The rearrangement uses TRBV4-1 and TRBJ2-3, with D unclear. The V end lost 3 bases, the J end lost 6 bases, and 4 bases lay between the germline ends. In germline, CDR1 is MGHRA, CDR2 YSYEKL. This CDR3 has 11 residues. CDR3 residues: CASSHRDTQYF. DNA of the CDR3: TGCGCCAGCAGCCATCGGGATACGCAGTATTTT.